Listed below are T cell receptor beta chains from one sample, sequenced in a study of blood T cell repertoires in COVID-19. Libraries were prepared by immunoSEQ multiplex PCR; TCRdb keeps only in-frame clonotypes and omits some of them. This sample has approximately 290,000 clones, with approximately 85% found just once. The sequenced sample consisted of peripheral blood. These receptors were obtained from a human donor with COVID-19, enrolled during active disease. The donor label of this sample is uncertain. Each CDR3 is given with its conserved first and last residue. D genes are given only for firm matches. Size is stated for part of the rows, as once, few or many counts, or as a class when the clone is expanded.

V	length	J	size	D	DNA	CDR3
TRBV4-2	15	TRBJ1-4	NA	NA	TGTGCCAGCAGCCAAGGTTCAGGGTATCATGAAAAACTGTTTTTT	CASSQGSGYHEKLFF
TRBV23-1	17	TRBJ2-7	NA	NA	TGCGCCAGCAGTCAATCCCAGATGGGGTGGTCGGGGTACGAGCAGTACTTC	CASSQSQMGWSGYEQYF
TRBV19	14	TRBJ1-3	NA	NA	TGTGCCAGTAGTAAGACAAACTCTGGAAACACCATATATTTT	CASSKTNSGNTIYF
TRBV28	16	TRBJ2-5	NA	NA	TGTGCCAGCAGCTGGCCTAGAGGAGTTGTAGAAGAGACCCAGTACTTC	CASSWPRGVVEETQYF
TRBV28	16	TRBJ1-6	NA	TRBD1	TGTGCCAGCACTCTAAACGCCGGGACAGCCAATTCACCCCTCCACTTT	CASTLNAGTANSPLHF
TRBV5-1	14	TRBJ1-1	few	NA	TGCGCCAGCAGCCCGGGGGGTTTGGGCACTGAAGCTTTCTTT	CASSPGGLGTEAFF
TRBV7-9	13	TRBJ1-2	NA	TRBD1	TGTGCCAGCAGCTGGACAGGGGCGTATGGCTACACCTTC	CASSWTGAYGYTF
TRBV4-3	15	TRBJ1-2	NA	NA	TGCGCCAGCACCACCGCGATTGGAGCTAACTATGGCTACACCTTC	CASTTAIGANYGYTF
TRBV30	15	TRBJ1-1	NA	TRBD1	TGTGCCTGGAGCGAAAAGGGGGCGCCTCCCACTGAAGCTTTCTTT	CAWSEKGAPPTEAFF
TRBV4-1	15	TRBJ1-2	NA	TRBD1	TGCGCCAGCAGCCCGACTCCTACAGGGGACTATGGCTACACCTTC	CASSPTPTGDYGYTF
TRBV6-1	16	TRBJ2-7	NA	NA	TGTGCCAGCAGTGAGAGTACCGGAGAGGCCACCTACGAGCAGTACTTC	CASSESTGEATYEQYF
TRBV7-9	15	TRBJ1-2	NA	NA	TGTGCCAGCAGCTTATTGCGGGGCGCGGGCTATGGCTACACCTTC	CASSLLRGAGYGYTF
TRBV6-5	14	TRBJ1-3	NA	NA	TGTGCCAGCAGTTACAGGGGCCCTGGAAACACCATATATTTT	CASSYRGPGNTIYF
TRBV7-9	13	TRBJ2-5	NA	NA	TGTGCCAGCAGCCCCACCGAGGAAGAGACCCAGTACTTC	CASSPTEEETQYF
TRBV7-9	14	TRBJ1-4	NA	TRBD1	TGTGCCAGCAGCTCACGACAGGGGGATGAAAAACTGTTTTTT	CASSSRQGDEKLFF
TRBV29-1	15	TRBJ1-2	NA	NA	TGCAGCGTTGAAGAGGTGGGCGCGCCTAACTATGGCTACACCTTC	CSVEEVGAPNYGYTF
TRBV19	15	TRBJ1-4	NA	NA	TGTGCCAGTAGTTTGACCAGGGCAACTAATGAAAAACTGTTTTTT	CASSLTRATNEKLFF
TRBV11-3	15	TRBJ2-1	NA	TRBD1	TGTGCCAGCAGCTTTAGACAGGGGTCCTACAATGAGCAGTTCTTC	CASSFRQGSYNEQFF
TRBV18	15	TRBJ1-6	NA	NA	TGTGCCAGCTCACCGGAGGGAGCGGATAATTCACCCCTCCACTTT	CASSPEGADNSPLHF
TRBV30	13	TRBJ1-5	NA	NA	TGTGCCTGGAGGGACAGTCTAAATCAGCCCCAGCATTTT	CAWRDSLNQPQHF
TRBV20-1	10	TRBJ1-1	NA	NA	TGCAGTGCTAGCGGCGGTGAAGCTTTCTTT	CSASGGEAFF
TRBV2	15	TRBJ1-5	NA	TRBD1	TGTGCCAGCAGTCCTCTGACAGGGGGCGATGGGCCCCAGCATTTT	CASSPLTGGDGPQHF
TRBV6-6	16	TRBJ2-6	NA	NA	TGTGCCAGCAGCTCCAATCCGGGGGCTGGGGCCAACGTCCTGACTTTC	CASSSNPGAGANVLTF
TRBV12-1	17	TRBJ2-1	many	NA	TGTGCCAGCAGCTTTAAGGTTCGTGGGCGTACCTACAATGAGCAGTTCTTC	CASSFKVRGRTYNEQFF
TRBV6-5	13	TRBJ1-1	NA	NA	TGTGCCAGCAGGAAACTCCTGAACACTGAAGCTTTCTTT	CASRKLLNTEAFF
TRBV30	14	TRBJ1-5	NA	NA	TGTGCCTGGAGTGGTTCGACAGCCCATCAGCCCCAGCATTTT	CAWSGSTAHQPQHF
TRBV5-4	14	TRBJ2-1	NA	NA	TGTGCCAGCAGCCTGGCTAGGGGGATGGGTGAGCAGTTCTTC	CASSLARGMGEQFF
TRBV18	17	TRBJ2-7	NA	TRBD1	TGTGCCAGCAAGCCGGGGACAGGGGGACGGCGCCCCTACGAGCAGTACTTC	CASKPGTGGRRPYEQYF
TRBV20-1	14	TRBJ1-1	few	NA	TGCAGTGCTAGTGAACAGGGTTTCGACACTGAAGCTTTCTTT	CSASEQGFDTEAFF
TRBV5-4	13	TRBJ1-6	NA	TRBD1	TGTGCCAGCAGGGGACAGGCTGATTCACCCCTCCACTTT	CASRGQADSPLHF
TRBV7-3	15	TRBJ1-2	NA	TRBD1	TGTGCCAGCAGCATTAACAGGGGAAGTTTCGAGAGCTACACCTTC	CASSINRGSFESYTF
TRBV18	14	TRBJ2-7	NA	NA	TGTGCCAGCTCACCAGGCCTAGCCCCCTACGAGCAGTACTTC	CASSPGLAPYEQYF
TRBV5-1	16	TRBJ1-4	NA	TRBD1	TGCGCCAGCAGCTTGGTTTTCCCAGGGGGCCGAGAAAAACTGTTTTTT	CASSLVFPGGREKLFF
TRBV19	15	TRBJ2-1	NA	TRBD2	TGTGCCAGTAGTGCCCCGGGACTAGCTCACAATGAGCAGTTCTTC	CASSAPGLAHNEQFF
TRBV27	16	TRBJ1-3	NA	TRBD1	TGTGCCAGCAGTGCGTCCCGGGACAGTGCTGGAAACACCATATATTTT	CASSASRDSAGNTIYF
TRBV19	15	TRBJ1-5	NA	TRBD1	TGTGCCAGTAGTCTGACAGGGGAGAGAGGACAGCCCCAGCATTTT	CASSLTGERGQPQHF
TRBV6-5	15	TRBJ1-2	NA	NA	TGTGCCAGCAGTTACCAGGGTTCTGCTAACTATGGCTACACCTTC	CASSYQGSANYGYTF
TRBV6-6	13	TRBJ2-7	NA	TRBD1	TGTGCCAGCGCGACAGGGTTGTCCGGCGAGCAGTACTTC	CASATGLSGEQYF
TRBV19	15	TRBJ2-5	NA	TRBD2	TGTGCCAGTAGGCGGGAGGGCGGGTTGCAAGAGACCCAGTACTTC	CASRREGGLQETQYF
TRBV19	16	TRBJ2-1	NA	TRBD2	TGTGCCAGTAGTATCCCCGGAGCTAGCGGGAGAGTTCAGGCGTTCTTC	CASSIPGASGRVQAFF
TRBV5-1	17	TRBJ2-3	NA	TRBD1	TGCGCCAGCAGCTTGGAGGGTCCAGGGGGCATCACAGATACGCAGTATTTT	CASSLEGPGGITDTQYF
TRBV7-3	15	TRBJ2-3	NA	TRBD2	TGTGCCAGCAGCTTAGGCGGGAGGATCACAGATACGCAGTATTTT	CASSLGGRITDTQYF
TRBV5-6	12	TRBJ1-4	few	NA	TGTGCCAGCAGCTTCGGGGATGAAAAACTGTTTTTT	CASSFGDEKLFF
TRBV9	15	TRBJ2-7	NA	NA	TGTGCCAGCAGCGGAGGGGGGGCCTTTACCTACGAGCAGTACTTC	CASSGGGAFTYEQYF
TRBV18	20	TRBJ2-7	NA	NA	TGTGCCAGCTCACCAGGACAGCCCAGATATGCCTCAGCTACCCCCTACGAGCAGTACTTC	CASSPGQPRYASATPYEQYF
TRBV28	14	TRBJ1-1	NA	NA	TGTGCCAGCAGTTTCCATGGGGGAGGTACTGAAGCTTTCTTT	CASSFHGGGTEAFF
TRBV7-2	18	TRBJ1-1	NA	NA	TGTGCCAGCAGGTCTAAATCCCAATCTCGGACAGCGAACACTGAAGCTTTCTTT	CASRSKSQSRTANTEAFF
TRBV3-1/TRBV3-2	14	TRBJ1-4	NA	NA	TGTGCCAGCAGCCTTCGGCAGGGGAATGAAAAACTGTTTTTT	CASSLRQGNEKLFF
TRBV28	16	TRBJ2-6	NA	NA	TGTGCCAGCAGGACTCAAGGAATGGCTGGGGCCAACGTCCTGACTTTC	CASRTQGMAGANVLTF
TRBV3-1/TRBV3-2	14	TRBJ1-4	once	NA	TGTGCCAGCAGCCACATAGCAACTAATGAAAAACTGTTTTTT	CASSHIATNEKLFF
TRBV7-2	16	TRBJ2-1	NA	TRBD2	TGTGCCAGCAGCTTAGATGTAGCGGGAGGATACAATGAGCAGTTCTTC	CASSLDVAGGYNEQFF
TRBV13	19	TRBJ1-1	NA	TRBD1	TGTGCCAGCAGCTTAAGAGGGGGCGCTGGATTTTTGGGGAACACTGAAGCTTTCTTT	CASSLRGGAGFLGNTEAFF